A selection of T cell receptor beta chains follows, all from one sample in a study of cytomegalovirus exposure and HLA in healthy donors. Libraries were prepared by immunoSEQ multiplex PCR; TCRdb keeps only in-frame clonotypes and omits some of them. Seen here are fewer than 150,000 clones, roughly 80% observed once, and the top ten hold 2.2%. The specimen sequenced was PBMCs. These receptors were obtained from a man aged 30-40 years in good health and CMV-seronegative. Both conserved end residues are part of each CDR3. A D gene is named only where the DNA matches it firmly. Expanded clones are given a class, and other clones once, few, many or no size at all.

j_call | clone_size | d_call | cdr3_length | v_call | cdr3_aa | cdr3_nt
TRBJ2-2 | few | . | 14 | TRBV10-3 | CAIRTGTNTGELFF | TGTGCCATAAGAACAGGGACGAACACCGGGGAGCTGTTTTTT
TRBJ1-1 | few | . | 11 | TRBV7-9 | CASSSPSEAFF | TGTGCCAGCAGCTCGCCTAGCGAAGCTTTCTTT
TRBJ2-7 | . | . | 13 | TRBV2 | CASTPDIPYEQYF | TGTGCCAGCACCCCCGACATTCCCTACGAGCAGTACTTC
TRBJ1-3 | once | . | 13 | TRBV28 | CASIAGAWNTIYF | TGTGCCAGCATCGCAGGGGCATGGAACACCATATATTTT
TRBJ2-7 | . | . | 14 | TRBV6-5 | CASSYSPAGYEQYF | TGTGCCAGCAGTTACTCACCAGCAGGCTACGAGCAGTACTTC
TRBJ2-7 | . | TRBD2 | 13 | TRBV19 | CASSMVGGYEQYF | TGTGCCAGTAGTATGGTCGGGGGGTACGAGCAGTACTTC
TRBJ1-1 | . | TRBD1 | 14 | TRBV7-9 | CASSVGQGSTEAFF | TGTGCCAGCAGCGTGGGACAGGGGTCCACTGAAGCTTTCTTT
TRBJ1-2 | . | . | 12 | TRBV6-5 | CASSYSSDSYTF | TGTGCCAGCAGTTACTCGTCGGACAGCTACACCTTC
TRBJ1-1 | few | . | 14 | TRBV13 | CASSPGGANTEAFF | TGTGCCAGCAGCCCCGGGGGGGCGAACACTGAAGCTTTCTTT
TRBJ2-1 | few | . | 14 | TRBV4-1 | CASSQGGAGNEQFF | TGCGCCAGCAGCCAGGGGGGGGCGGGCAATGAGCAGTTCTTC
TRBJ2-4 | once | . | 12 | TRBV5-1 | CASSFDRNIQYF | TGCGCCAGCAGCTTCGACAGAAACATTCAGTACTTC
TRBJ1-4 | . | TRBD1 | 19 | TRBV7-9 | CASSLATGGGYPTNEKLFF | TGTGCCAGCAGCTTAGCGACAGGGGGCGGCTATCCAACTAATGAAAAACTGTTTTTT
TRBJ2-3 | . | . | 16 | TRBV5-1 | CASTLGRDLGTDTQYF | TGCGCCAGCACCCTCGGCCGGGACTTGGGGACAGATACGCAGTATTTT
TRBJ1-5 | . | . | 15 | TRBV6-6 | CASTPRRLIESPQHF | TGTGCCAGCACCCCCAGGCGCCTTATCGAATCACCCCAGCATTTT
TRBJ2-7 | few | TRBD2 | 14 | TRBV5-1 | CASSSLTSVYEQYF | TGCGCCAGCAGCTCCTTGACTAGCGTCTACGAGCAGTACTTC
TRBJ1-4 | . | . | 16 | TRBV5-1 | CASSLTPGTRVEKLFF | TGCGCCAGCAGCCTAACACCCGGGACAAGGGTCGAAAAACTGTTTTTT
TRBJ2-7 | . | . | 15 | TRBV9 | CASSARLGASYEQYF | TGTGCCAGCAGCGCAAGGTTGGGGGCGAGTTACGAGCAGTACTTC
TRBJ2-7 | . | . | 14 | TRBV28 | CASSLPQGPYEQYF | TGTGCCAGCAGTTTGCCCCAGGGGCCCTACGAGCAGTACTTC
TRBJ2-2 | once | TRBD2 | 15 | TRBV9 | CASSVGGANTGELFF | TGTGCCAGCAGCGTTGGGGGGGCGAACACCGGGGAGCTGTTTTTT
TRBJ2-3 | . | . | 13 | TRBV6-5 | CASSWASGGSQYF | TGTGCCAGCAGTTGGGCTAGTGGGGGGTCGCAGTATTTT
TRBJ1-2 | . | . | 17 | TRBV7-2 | CASSLIGGGERGYGYTF | TGTGCCAGCAGCTTAATCGGGGGGGGCGAACGGGGCTATGGCTACACCTTC